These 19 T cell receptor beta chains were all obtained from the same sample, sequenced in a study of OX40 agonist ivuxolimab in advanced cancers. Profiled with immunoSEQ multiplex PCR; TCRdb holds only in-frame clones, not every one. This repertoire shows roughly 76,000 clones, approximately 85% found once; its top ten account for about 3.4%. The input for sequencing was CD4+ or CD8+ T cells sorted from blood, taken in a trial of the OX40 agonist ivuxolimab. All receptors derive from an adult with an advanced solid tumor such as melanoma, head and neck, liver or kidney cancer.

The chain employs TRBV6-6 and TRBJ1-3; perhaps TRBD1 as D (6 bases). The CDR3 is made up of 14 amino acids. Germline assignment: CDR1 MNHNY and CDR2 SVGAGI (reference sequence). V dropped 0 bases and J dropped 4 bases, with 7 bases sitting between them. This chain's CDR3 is CASSYSDRGNTIYF. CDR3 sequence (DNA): TGTGCCAGCAGTTACTCGGACAGAGGAAACACCATATATTTT.

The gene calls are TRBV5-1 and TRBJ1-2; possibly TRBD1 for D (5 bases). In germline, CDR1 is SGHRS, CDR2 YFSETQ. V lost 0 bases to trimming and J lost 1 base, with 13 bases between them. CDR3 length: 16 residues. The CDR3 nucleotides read TGCGCCAGCAGCTTGGGAAGGGAAGGGGTTAACTATGGCTACACCTTC. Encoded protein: CASSLGREGVNYGYTF.

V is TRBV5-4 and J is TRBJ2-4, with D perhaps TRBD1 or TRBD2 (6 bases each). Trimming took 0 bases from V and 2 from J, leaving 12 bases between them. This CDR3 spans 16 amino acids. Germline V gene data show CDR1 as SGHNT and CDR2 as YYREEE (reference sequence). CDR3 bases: TGTGCCAGCAGCTTGGAACAGGGAGGAACCAAAAACATTCAGTACTTC. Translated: CASSLEQGGTKNIQYF.

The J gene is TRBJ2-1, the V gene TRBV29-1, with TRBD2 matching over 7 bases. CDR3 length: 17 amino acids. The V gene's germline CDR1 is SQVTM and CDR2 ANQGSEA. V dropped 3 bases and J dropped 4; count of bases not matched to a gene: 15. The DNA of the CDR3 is TGCAGCGTTGAGAGTCGGGGCGGGGGAGTACCATACAATGAGCAGTTCTTC. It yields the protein CSVESRGGGVPYNEQFF.

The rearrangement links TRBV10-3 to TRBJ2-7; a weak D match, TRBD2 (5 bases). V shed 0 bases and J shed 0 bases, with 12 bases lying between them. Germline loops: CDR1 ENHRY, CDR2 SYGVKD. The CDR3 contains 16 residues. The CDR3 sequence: CAISESRPGNSYEQYF. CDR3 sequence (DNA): TGTGCCATCAGTGAGTCCCGACCGGGGAACTCCTACGAGCAGTACTTC.

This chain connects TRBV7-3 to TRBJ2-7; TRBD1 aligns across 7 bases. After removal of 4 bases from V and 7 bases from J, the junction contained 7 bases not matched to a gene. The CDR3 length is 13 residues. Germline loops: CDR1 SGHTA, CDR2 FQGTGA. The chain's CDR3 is CASSSRQGQEQYF. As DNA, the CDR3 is TGTGCCAGCAGCTCCCGACAGGGTCAAGAGCAGTACTTC.

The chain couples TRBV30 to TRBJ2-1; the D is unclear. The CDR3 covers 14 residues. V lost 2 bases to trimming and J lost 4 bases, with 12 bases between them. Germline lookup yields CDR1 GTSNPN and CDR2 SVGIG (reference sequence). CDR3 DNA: TGTGCCTGGAGTCTAAAGGGCCGGTACAATGAGCAGTTCTTC. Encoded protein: CAWSLKGRYNEQFF.

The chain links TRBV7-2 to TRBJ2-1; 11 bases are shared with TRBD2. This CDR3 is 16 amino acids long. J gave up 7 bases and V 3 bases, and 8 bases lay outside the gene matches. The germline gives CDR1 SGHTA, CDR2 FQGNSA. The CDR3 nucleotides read TGTGCCAGCAGCTTCGAGGTCCTAGCGGGAGGTAATGAGCAGTTCTTC. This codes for CASSFEVLAGGNEQFF.

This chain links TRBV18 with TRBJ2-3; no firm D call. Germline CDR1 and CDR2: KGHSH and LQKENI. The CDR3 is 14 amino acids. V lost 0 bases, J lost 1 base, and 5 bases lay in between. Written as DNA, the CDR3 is TGTGCCAGCTCACCACCGAGCGGCACAGATACGCAGTATTTT. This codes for CASSPPSGTDTQYF.

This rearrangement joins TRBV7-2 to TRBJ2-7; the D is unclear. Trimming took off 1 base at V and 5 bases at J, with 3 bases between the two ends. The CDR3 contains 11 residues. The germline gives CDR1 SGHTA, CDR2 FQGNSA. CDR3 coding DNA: TGTGCCAGCAGCTTAGTTGACGAGCAGTACTTC. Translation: CASSLVDEQYF.

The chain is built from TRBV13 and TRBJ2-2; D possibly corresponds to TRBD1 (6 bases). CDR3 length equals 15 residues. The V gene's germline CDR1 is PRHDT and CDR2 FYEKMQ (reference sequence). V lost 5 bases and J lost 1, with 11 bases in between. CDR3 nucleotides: TGTGCCAGCAGCGCCGGGACACTGAACACCGGGGAGCTGTTTTTT. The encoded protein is CASSAGTLNTGELFF. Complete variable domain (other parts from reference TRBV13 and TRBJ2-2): AAGVIQSPRHLIKEKRETATLKCYPIPRHDTVYWYQQGPGQDPQFLISFYEKMQSDKGSIPDRFSAQQFSDYHSELNMSSLELGDSALYFCASSAGTLNTGELFFGEGSRLTVL.

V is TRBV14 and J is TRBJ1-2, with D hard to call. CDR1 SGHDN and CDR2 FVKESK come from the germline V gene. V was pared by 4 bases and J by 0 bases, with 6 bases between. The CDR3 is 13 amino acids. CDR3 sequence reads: CASSRPTNYGYTF. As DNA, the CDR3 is TGTGCCAGCAGCCGGCCTACTAACTATGGCTACACCTTC.

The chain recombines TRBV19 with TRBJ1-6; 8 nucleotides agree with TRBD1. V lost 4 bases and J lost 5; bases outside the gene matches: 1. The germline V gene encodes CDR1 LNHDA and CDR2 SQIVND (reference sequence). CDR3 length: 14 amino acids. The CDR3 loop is CASSTGQDNSPLHF. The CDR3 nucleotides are TGTGCCAGTAGTACGGGACAGGATAATTCACCCCTCCACTTT.

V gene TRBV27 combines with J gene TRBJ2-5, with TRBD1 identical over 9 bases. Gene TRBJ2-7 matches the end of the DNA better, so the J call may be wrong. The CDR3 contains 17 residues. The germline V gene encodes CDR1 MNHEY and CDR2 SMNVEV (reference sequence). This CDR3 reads CASSSTRVRDRDHEQYF. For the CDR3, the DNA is TGTGCCAGCAGTTCCACTCGCGTCCGGGACAGGGACCACGAGCAGTACTTC.

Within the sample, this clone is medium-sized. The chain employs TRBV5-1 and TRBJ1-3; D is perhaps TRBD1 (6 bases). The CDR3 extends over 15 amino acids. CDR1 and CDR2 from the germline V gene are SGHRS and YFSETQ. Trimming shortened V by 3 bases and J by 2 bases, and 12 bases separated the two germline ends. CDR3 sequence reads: CASSSATGPGNTIYF. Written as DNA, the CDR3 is TGCGCCAGCAGCTCCGCTACAGGGCCTGGAAACACCATATATTTT.

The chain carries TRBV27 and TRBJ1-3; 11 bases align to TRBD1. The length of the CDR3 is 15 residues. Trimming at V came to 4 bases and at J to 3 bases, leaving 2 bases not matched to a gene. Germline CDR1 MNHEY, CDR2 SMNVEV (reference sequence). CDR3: CASSSDRGLGNTIYF. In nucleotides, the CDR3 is TGTGCCAGCAGTTCGGACAGGGGGCTTGGAAACACCATATATTTT.

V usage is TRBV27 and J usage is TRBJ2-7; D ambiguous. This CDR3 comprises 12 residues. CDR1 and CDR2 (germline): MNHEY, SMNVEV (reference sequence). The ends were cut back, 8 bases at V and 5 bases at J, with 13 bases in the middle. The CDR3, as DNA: TGTGCCAGCCTATACCGACAAGACGAGCAGTACTTC. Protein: CASLYRQDEQYF.

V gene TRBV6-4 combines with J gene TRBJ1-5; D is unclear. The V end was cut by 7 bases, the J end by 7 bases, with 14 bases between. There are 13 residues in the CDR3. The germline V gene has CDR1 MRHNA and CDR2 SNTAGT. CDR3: CASTKAPGQPQHF. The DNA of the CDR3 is TGTGCCAGCACCAAAGCGCCGGGACAGCCCCAGCATTTT.

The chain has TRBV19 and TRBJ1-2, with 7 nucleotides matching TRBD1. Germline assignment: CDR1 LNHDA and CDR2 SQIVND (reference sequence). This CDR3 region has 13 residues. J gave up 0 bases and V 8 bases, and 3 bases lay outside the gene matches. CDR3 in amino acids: CASSDRANYGYTF. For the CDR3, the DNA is TGTGCCAGTTCCGACAGGGCTAACTATGGCTACACCTTC.